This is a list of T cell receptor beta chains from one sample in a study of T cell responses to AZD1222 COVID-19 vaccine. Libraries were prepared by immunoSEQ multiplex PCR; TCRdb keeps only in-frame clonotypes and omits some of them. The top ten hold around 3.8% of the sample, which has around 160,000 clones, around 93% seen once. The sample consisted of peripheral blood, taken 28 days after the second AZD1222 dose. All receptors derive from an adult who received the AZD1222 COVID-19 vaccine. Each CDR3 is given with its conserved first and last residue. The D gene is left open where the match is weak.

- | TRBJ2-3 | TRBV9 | CASSFFDVSSTDTQYF
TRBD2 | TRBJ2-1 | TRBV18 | CASSPRGGTSDEQFF
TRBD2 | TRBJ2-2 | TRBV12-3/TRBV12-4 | CASRFSGFGELFF
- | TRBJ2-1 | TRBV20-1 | CSVSGGIEQFF
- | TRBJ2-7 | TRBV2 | CASSEAGYREQYF
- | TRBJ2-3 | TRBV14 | CASSQDLPGSSGTDTQYF
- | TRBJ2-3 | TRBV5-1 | CASSRDLGGDTQYF
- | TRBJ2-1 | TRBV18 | CASSPQVGAEQFF
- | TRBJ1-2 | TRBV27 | CATGATPNYGYTF
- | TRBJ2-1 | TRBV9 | CASSGEVQLTDNEQFF
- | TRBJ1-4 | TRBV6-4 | CASSDSGGPNEKLFF
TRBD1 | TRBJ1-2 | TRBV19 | CASNRQGSNYGYTF
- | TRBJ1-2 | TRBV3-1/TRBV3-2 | CASTQTALVTEHGYTF
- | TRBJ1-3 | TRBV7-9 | CASSSESGDTIYF
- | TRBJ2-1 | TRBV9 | CASSRGPGAYNEQFF
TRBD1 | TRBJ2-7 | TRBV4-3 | CASSQDWDRADEQYF
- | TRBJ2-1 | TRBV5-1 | CASSLGAVHNEQFF
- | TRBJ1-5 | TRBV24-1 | CATSARGGGSNQPQHF
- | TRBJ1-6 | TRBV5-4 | CASSFASSNSPLHF
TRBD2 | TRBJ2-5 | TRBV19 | CASSTSGGVQETQYF
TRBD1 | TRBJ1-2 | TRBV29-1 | CSVDRDRSYGYTF
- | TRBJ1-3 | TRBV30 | CAWNAGIQGNTIYF
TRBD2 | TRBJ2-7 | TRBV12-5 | CASGLGLAGVSYEQYF
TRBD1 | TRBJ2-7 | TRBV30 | CAWNLQGAREQYF
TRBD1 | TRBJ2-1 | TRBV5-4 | CASSIPGTGDNEQFF
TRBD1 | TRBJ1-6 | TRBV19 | CASSIDRTGNNSPLHF
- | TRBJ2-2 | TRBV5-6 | CASSPPGLNTGELFF
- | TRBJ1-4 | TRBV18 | CASSPERGGATNEKLFF
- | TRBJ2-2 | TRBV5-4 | CASSLARGESGELFF
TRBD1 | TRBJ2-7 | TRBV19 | CASTDAGQGQGEQYF
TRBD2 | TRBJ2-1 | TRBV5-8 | CASMGTSVLIGYNEQFF
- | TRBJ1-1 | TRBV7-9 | CASRDGSWVLNTEAFF
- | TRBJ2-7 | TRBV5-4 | CASSLDLREQYF
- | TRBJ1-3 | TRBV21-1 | CASSKDFWGSQPGNTIYF
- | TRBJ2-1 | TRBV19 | CAIADRATEQFF
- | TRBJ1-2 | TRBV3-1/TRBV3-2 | CASSPLFNYGYTF
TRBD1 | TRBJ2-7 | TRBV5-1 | CASSVGQGAQYF
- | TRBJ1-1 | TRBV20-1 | CSARTPEAFF
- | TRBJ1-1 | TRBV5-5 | CASSATGFVNTEAFF
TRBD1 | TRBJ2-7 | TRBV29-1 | CSVSGGAGYEQYF
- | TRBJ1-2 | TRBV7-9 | CASSPAGAGVGGYTF
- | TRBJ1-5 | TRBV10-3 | CAISASRSNQPQHF